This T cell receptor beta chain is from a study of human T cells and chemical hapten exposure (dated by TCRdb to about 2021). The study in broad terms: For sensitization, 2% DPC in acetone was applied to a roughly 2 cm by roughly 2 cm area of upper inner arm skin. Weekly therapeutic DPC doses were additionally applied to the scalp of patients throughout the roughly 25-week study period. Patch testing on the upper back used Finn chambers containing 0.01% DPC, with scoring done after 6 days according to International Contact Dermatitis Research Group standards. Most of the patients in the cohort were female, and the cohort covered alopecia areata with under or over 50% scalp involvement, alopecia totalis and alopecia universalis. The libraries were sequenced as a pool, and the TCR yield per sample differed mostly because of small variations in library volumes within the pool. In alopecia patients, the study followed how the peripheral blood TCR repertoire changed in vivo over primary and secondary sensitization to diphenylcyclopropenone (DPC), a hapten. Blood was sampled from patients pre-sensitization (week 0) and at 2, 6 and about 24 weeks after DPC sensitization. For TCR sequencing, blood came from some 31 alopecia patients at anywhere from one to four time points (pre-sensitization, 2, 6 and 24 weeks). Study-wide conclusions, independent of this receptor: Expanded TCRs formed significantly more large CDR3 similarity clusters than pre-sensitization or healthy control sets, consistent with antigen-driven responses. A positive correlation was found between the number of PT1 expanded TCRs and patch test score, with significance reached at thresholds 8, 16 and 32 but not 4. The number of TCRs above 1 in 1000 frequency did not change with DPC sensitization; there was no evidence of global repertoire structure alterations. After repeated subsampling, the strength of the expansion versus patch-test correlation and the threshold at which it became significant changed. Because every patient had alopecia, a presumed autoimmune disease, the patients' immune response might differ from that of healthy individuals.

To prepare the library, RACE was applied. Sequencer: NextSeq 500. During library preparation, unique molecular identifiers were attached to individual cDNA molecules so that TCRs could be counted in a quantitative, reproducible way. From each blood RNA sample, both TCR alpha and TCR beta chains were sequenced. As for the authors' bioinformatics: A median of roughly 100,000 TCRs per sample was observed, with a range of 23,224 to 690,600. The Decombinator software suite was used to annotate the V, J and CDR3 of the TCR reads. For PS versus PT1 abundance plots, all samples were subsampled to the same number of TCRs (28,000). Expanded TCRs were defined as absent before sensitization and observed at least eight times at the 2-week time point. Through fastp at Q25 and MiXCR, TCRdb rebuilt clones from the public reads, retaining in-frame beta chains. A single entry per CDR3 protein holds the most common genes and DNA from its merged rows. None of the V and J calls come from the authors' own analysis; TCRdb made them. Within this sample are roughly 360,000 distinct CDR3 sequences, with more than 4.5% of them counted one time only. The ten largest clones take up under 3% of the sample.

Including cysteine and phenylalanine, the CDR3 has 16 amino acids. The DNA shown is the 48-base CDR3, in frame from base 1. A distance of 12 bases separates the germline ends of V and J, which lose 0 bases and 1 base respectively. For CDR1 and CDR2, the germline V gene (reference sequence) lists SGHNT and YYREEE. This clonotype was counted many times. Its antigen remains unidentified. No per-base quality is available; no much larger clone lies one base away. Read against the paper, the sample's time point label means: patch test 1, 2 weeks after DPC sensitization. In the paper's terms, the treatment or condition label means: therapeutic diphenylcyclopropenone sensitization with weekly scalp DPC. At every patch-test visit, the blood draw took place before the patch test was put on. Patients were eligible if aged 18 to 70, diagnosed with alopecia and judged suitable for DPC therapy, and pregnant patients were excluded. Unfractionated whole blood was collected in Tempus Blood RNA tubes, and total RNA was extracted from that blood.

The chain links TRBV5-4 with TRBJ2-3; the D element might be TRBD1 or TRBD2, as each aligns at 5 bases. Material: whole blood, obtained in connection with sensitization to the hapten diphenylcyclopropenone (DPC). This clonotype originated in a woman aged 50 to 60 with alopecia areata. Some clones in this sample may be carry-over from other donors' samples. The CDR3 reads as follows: CASSLVTGLRTDTQYF. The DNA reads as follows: TGTGCCAGCAGCTTGGTCACGGGGCTGCGCACAGATACGCAGTATTTT.